What follows are 26 T cell receptor beta chains derived from one specimen sequenced in a study of Graves' ophthalmopathy and Graves' hyperthyroidism. RNA transcripts served as template for amplifying TCR beta CDR3 sequences. An opening RT-PCR round employed HTBI primers and preceded a second-round multiplex PCR. MiXCR, run by TCRdb on the multiplex PCR reads, gives a single entry per CDR3 protein. The top ten hold approximately 43% of the sample, which has approximately 700,000 distinct CDR3 sequences, 40% seen once. The material sequenced was peripheral blood. The receptors stem from an adult man with Graves' ophthalmopathy.

The chain uses TRBV9 and TRBJ1-2; TRBD1 agrees at 10 bases. V lost 4 bases and J lost 3; bases outside the gene matches: 6. In germline, CDR1 is SGDLS, CDR2 YYNGEE. The CDR3 sequence is 15 residues long. The CDR3 DNA reads TGTGCCAGCAGCCTACGGGACAGGGGCTACTATGGCTACACCTTC. Translation gives CASSLRDRGYYGYTF.

As to this clonotype: It may be a read error: a sequence one base away is much more abundant. The V gene is TRBV2, the J gene TRBJ1-5; 7 bases match TRBD1. Trimming removed 11 bases from V and 4 bases from J; junction bases left unmatched: 14. The CDR3 sequence is 15 residues long. Germline lookup yields CDR1 SNHLY and CDR2 FYNNEI. CDR3 protein: CAGGTKQGMNQPQHF. The DNA for the CDR3 is TGTGCCGGCGGGACAAAACAGGGGATGAATCAGCCCCAGCATTTT.

The V and J genes are TRBV11-2 and TRBJ1-1, with TRBD1 matching 11 bases. Germline loops: CDR1 SGHAT, CDR2 FQNNGV. The CDR3 covers 13 residues. Trimming took 8 bases from V and 6 from J; bases not matched to a gene: 5. CDR3 sequence: CASGQGAQAEAFF. The DNA of the CDR3 is TGTGCCAGCGGACAGGGGGCGCAAGCTGAAGCTTTCTTT.

This clonotype was found many times. The CDR3 nucleotides are TGTGCCAGTAGTCCCTCCGGGACAGCTTATCAGCCCCAGCATTTT. Its translation: CASSPSGTAYQPQHF. The chain couples TRBV19 to TRBJ1-5; 7 nucleotides align to TRBD1. V gave up 5 bases and J gave up 5 bases; unmatched junction bases: 9. Germline lookup yields CDR1 LNHDA and CDR2 SQIVND (reference sequence). The CDR3 runs 15 residues.

This clonotype occurred a few times. A much larger clone lies a single base off, so this may be a read error. The chain has TRBV10-3 and TRBJ1-1; D is uncertain. This CDR3 is 13 amino acids long. The germline V gene has CDR1 ENHRY and CDR2 SYGVKD. The DNA for the CDR3 is TGTGCCAGCAGTGAAGAATTGAACACTGAAGCTTTCTTT. Translated, it gives CASSEELNTEAFF.

The chain links TRBV20-1 to TRBJ1-2; possibly TRBD1 for D (5 bases). The germline CDR1 and CDR2 sequences are DFQATT and SNEGSKA (reference sequence). Trimming pared 5 bases from V and 6 bases from J, leaving 25 bases between. The CDR3 covers 16 residues. The CDR3 coding sequence is TGCAGTGCTCCCTGGGGAGGGGTCGAGAACGGGAATGGCTACACCTTC. Protein: CSAPWGGVENGNGYTF.

The chain is built from TRBV5-5 and TRBJ1-6; 8 bases align to TRBD1. With 4 bases clipped from V and 3 bases from J, the junction kept 12 bases outside the gene matches. The CDR3 consists of 18 residues. The germline CDR1 and CDR2 sequences are SGHKS and YYEKEE (reference sequence). The CDR3, as DNA: TGTGCCAGCAGCCCCCGTGCCCAGGGGGCCATCTATAATTCACCCCTCCACTTT. Translating it yields CASSPRAQGAIYNSPLHF. Together with reference TRBV5-5 and TRBJ1-6, the CDR3 gives the full variable domain: DAGVTQSPTHLIKTRGQQVTLRCSPISGHKSVSWYQQVLGQGPQFIFQYYEKEERGRGNFPDRFSARQFPNYSSELNVNALLLGDSALYLCASSPRAQGAIYNSPLHFGNGTRLTVT.

V is TRBV20-1 and J is TRBJ1-1, with 7 nucleotides matching TRBD1. Germline assignment: CDR1 DFQATT and CDR2 SNEGSKA (reference sequence). The junction had 14 bases not matched to a gene; V was cut back by 5 bases and J by 5 bases. This CDR3 is built from 15 residues. The CDR3 coding sequence is TGCAGTGCTCTCGCCCTCTCGCAGGGGGGGACTGAAGCTTTCTTT. It encodes CSALALSQGGTEAFF.

A word on this clonotype: In this CDR3 the conserved last residue, phenylalanine or tryptophan, is missing, so a read error is likely. The chain links TRBV28 to TRBJ2-7; D is ambiguous. The CDR3 consists of 12 residues. Trimming stripped 5 bases from V and 2 bases from J, with 7 bases between. The germline CDR1 and CDR2 sequences are MDHEN and SYDVKM. The CDR3 sequence is CASSRPAYEQYG. The CDR3 DNA reads TGTGCCAGCAGTCGTCCCGCCTACGAGCAGTACGGC.

This clonotype was counted a few times. The chain couples TRBV5-1 to TRBJ2-7, with D tentatively TRBD1 (6 bases). The CDR3 is 15 amino acids. Trimming removed 5 bases from V and 5 bases from J, with 20 bases in between. Germline CDR1 is SGHRS and CDR2 is YFSETQ. The CDR3 loop is CASRRNRVSADEQYF. As DNA, the CDR3 is TGCGCCAGCAGACGAAACAGGGTTTCGGCAGACGAGCAGTACTTC.

This clonotype has more than one count but fewer than ten. The chain carries TRBV2 and TRBJ1-2, with TRBD1 as a possible D gene (5 bases). V was trimmed by 6 bases and J by 2 bases, leaving 13 bases between them. There are 14 residues in the CDR3. Germline loops: CDR1 SNHLY, CDR2 FYNNEI. The CDR3 region is CASSLRGINYGYTF. The CDR3 region has the DNA TGTGCCAGCAGCTTGAGGGGTATAAACTATGGCTACACCTTC.

In this sample, this clonotype turned up many times. V gene TRBV7-9 combines with J gene TRBJ2-6, with D perhaps matching TRBD1 (5 bases). This CDR3 has 17 residues. Trimming stripped 6 bases from V and 1 base from J, with 16 bases between. Germline-derived CDR1 and CDR2 are SEHNR and FQNEAQ (reference sequence). CDR3 sequence: CASRSNQGLSGANVLTF. In nucleotides, the CDR3 is TGTGCCAGCAGATCCAACCAGGGCTTGTCTGGGGCCAACGTCCTGACTTTC. The full variable domain, with the rest looked up from reference TRBV7-9 and TRBJ2-6, is DTGVSQNPRHKITKRGQNVTFRCDPISEHNRLYWYRQTLGQGPEFLTYFQNEAQLEKSRLLSDRFSAERPKGSFSTLEIQRTEQGDSAMYLCASRSNQGLSGANVLTFGAGSRLTVL.

This clonotype has a count of ten or more. V usage is TRBV10-3 and J usage is TRBJ1-1; D possibly corresponds to TRBD1 (6 bases). This CDR3 comprises 14 residues. Germline assignment: CDR1 ENHRY and CDR2 SYGVKD. V was trimmed by 8 bases and J by 7 bases, leaving 20 bases between them. The CDR3 DNA follows: TGTGCCATCGCGGCCCGGGGGCAGAACTTTGAAGCTTTCTTT. This gives the protein CAIAARGQNFEAFF.

The rearrangement joins TRBV24-1 to TRBJ1-1; perhaps TRBD1 as D (6 bases). Germline V gene sequence: CDR1 KGHDR, CDR2 SFDVKD. This CDR3 has 14 residues. V was cut by 6 bases and J by 1 base, with 11 bases left in between. CDR3 in DNA: TGTGCCACCAGTTACGAGGGGGAGAACACTGAAGCTTTCTTT. Amino acid sequence: CATSYEGENTEAFF.

A note on this clonotype: The junction departs from germline at one end; a sequencing error may be responsible. The chain couples TRBV10-3 to TRBJ1-2, with unresolved D. Germline CDR1 and CDR2: ENHRY and SYGVKD. The CDR3 is 15 amino acids. CDR3 nucleotides: TGCGCCAGCAGCCAGGCTTCGCCTGCGAACTATGGCTACACCTTC. Translation gives CASSQASPANYGYTF.

This clonotype showed up many times. V is TRBV2 and J is TRBJ2-5; TRBD1 might be the D (5 bases). The CDR3 sequence is 15 residues long. Germline loops: CDR1 SNHLY, CDR2 FYNNEI. V dropped 2 bases and J dropped 1 base, with 11 bases sitting between them. CDR3 DNA: TGTGCCAGCAGTGAACAGGGATCGGGCCAAGAGACCCAGTACTTC. Translating it yields CASSEQGSGQETQYF.

This clonotype was detected ten times or more. The rearrangement links TRBV20-1 to TRBJ1-2; D unresolved. CDR1 and CDR2 from the germline V gene are DFQATT and SNEGSKA (reference sequence). The V end lost 0 bases, the J end lost 6 bases, and 8 bases lay between the germline ends. The CDR3 has 12 amino acids. The CDR3 DNA sequence: TGCAGTGCTAGAGATTGGGGAGATGGCTACACCTTC. Amino acid sequence: CSARDWGDGYTF.

On this clonotype: An end of the junction does not agree with germline; a read error may underlie this. This chain links TRBV19 with TRBJ1-1, with 10 bases lining up with TRBD1. Germline lookup yields CDR1 LNHDA and CDR2 SQIVND (reference sequence). This CDR3 has 14 residues. CDR3 sequence reads: CASSRTGGNTEALF. CDR3 nucleotides: TGTGCCAGTAGTAGGACAGGGGGGAACACTGAAGCTCTCTTT.

About this clonotype: One end of the junction does not line up with germline, which may come from a read error. The chain employs TRBV25-1 and TRBJ2-7; D remains ambiguous. Germline values: CDR1 MGHDK, CDR2 SYGVNS. There are 14 residues in the CDR3. In DNA form, the CDR3 reads TGTGCCAGCAGCTTAGACACACAGTCCTACAAGCAGTACTTC. Amino acids: CASSLDTQSYKQYF.

J is TRBJ1-5 and V is TRBV9; D not resolved. With 6 bases removed from V and 9 bases from J, the gap between germline ends came to 22 bases. This CDR3 is 15 amino acids long. CDR1 and CDR2 from the germline V gene are SGDLS and YYNGEE. The CDR3 nucleotides read TGTGCCAGCACCCGGGGAGTGGGCCTCGACGTGCCCCAGCATTTT. Amino acids: CASTRGVGLDVPQHF.

The sample holds a few counts of this clonotype. The chain uses TRBV2 and TRBJ1-1, with D unclear. V was clipped by 10 bases and J by 5 bases, with 11 bases between them. This CDR3 spans 11 amino acids. The V gene's germline CDR1 is SNHLY and CDR2 FYNNEI. This chain's CDR3 is CAIRRSTEAFF. CDR3 sequence (DNA): TGTGCCATCCGTCGATCAACTGAAGCTTTCTTT.

This clonotype turned up a few times. This rearrangement joins TRBV7-9 to TRBJ2-5; D gene ambiguous. V was shortened by 1 base and J by 5 bases, with 11 bases between the two germline ends. This CDR3 has 14 amino acids. CDR1 SEHNR and CDR2 FQNEAQ come from the germline V gene (reference sequence). In nucleotides, the CDR3 is TGTGCCAGCAGCTTAGGGTCGGCTGGGGAGACCCAGTACTTC. Residues: CASSLGSAGETQYF.

V is TRBV29-1 and J is TRBJ2-2, with 8 positions matching TRBD1. V was clipped by 7 bases and J by 7 bases; unmatched bases: 8. CDR3 size: 13 residues. Germline V gene data show CDR1 as SQVTM and CDR2 as ANQGSEA. Here the CDR3 DNA reads TGCAGCGCGATAACAGGGGGGAGCGGGGAGCTGTTTTTT. Residues: CSAITGGSGELFF.

This clonotype was observed a few times. This chain connects TRBV18 to TRBJ1-2; D is undetermined. There are 12 residues in the CDR3. V was shortened by 4 bases and J by 2 bases, with 5 bases between the two germline ends. Germline V gives CDR1 KGHSH, CDR2 LQKENI. The CDR3 DNA is TGTGCCAGCTCACAGCGGAACTATGGCTACACCTTC. As protein: CASSQRNYGYTF.

This clonotype was seen once. The chain couples TRBV29-1 to TRBJ1-1; no definite D call. Trimming removed 4 bases from V and 4 bases from J, with 16 bases in between. This CDR3 spans 14 amino acids. The germline gives CDR1 SQVTM, CDR2 ANQGSEA. CDR3 sequence: CSVGATGVLTEAFF. CDR3 in DNA: TGCAGCGTTGGAGCAACCGGGGTCCTCACTGAAGCTTTCTTT.

The chain is built from TRBV4-3 and TRBJ1-1; 8 nucleotides match TRBD1. The CDR3 contains 14 residues. Unmatched junction bases numbered 12, after V lost 4 bases and J lost 11 bases. Germline CDR1 is LGHNA and CDR2 is YSLEER. CDR3 sequence: CASSPQKDRGIAFF. In nucleotides, the CDR3 is TGCGCCAGCAGCCCCCAAAAAGACAGGGGAATCGCTTTCTTT.